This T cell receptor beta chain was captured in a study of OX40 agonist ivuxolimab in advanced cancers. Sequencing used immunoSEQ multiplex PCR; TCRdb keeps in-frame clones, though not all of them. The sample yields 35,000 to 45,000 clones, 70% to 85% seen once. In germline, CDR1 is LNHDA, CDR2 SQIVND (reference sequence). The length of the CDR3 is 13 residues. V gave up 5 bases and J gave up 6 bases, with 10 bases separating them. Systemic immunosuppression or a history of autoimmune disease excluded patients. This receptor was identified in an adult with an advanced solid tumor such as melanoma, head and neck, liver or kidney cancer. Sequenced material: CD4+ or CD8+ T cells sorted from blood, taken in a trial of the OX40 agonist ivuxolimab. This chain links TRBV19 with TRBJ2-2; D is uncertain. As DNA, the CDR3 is TGTGCCAGTAGTTGGGGTGGAGCCGGGGAGCTGTTTTTT. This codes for CASSWGGAGELFF. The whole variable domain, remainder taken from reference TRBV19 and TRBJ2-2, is DGGITQSPKYLFRKEGQNVTLSCEQNLNHDAMYWYRQDPGQGLRLIYYSQIVNDFQKGDIAEGYSVSREKKESFPLTVTSAQKNPTAFYLCASSWGGAGELFFGEGSRLTVL.